A selection of T cell receptor beta chains follows, all from one sample in a study of blood T cell repertoires in COVID-19. Data came from immunoSEQ multiplex PCR; TCRdb stores just in-frame clones and leaves some out. The repertoire holds hundreds of thousands of clones, with about 90% as singletons. The sequencing input was PBMCs or T cells enriched from blood (not recorded which). Receptors were obtained from a woman under 40 who had recovered from COVID-19. Each CDR3 is given with its conserved first and last residue. D genes are given only for firm matches. Some rows have no size entry. The others give once, few or many, or a class for an expanded clone.

d_call j_call v_call clone_size cdr3_aa cdr3_nt
TRBD2 TRBJ2-7 TRBV27 NA CASSPGLAGTYEQYF TGTGCCAGCTCTCCTGGACTAGCGGGAACCTACGAGCAGTACTTC
NA TRBJ2-5 TRBV5-1 NA CASSLGRTGQETQYF TGCGCCAGCAGCTTGGGAAGGACGGGGCAAGAGACCCAGTACTTC
NA TRBJ2-7 TRBV19 once CASSMIPPSSYEQYF TGTGCCAGTAGTATGATCCCCCCCAGCTCCTACGAGCAGTACTTC
NA TRBJ2-7 TRBV28 NA CASSLAGQQGYEQYF TGTGCCAGCAGTCTCGCCGGACAGCAGGGGTACGAGCAGTACTTC
TRBD1 TRBJ1-2 TRBV5-1 NA CASSPGTEGQGGYTF TGCGCCAGCAGCCCAGGGACAGAGGGACAGGGTGGCTACACCTTC
TRBD1 TRBJ2-7 TRBV7-8 NA CASSLPGQSYEQYF TGTGCCAGCAGCCTACCGGGACAGTCCTACGAGCAGTACTTC
TRBD1 TRBJ2-7 TRBV3-1/TRBV3-2 NA CASSQGSGGDEQYF TGTGCCAGCAGCCAAGGGTCAGGGGGCGACGAGCAGTACTTC
TRBD1 TRBJ2-1 TRBV5-4 once CASSRTGQTYNEQFF TGTGCCAGCAGCCGGACAGGGCAAACCTACAATGAGCAGTTCTTC
NA TRBJ1-1 TRBV18 once CASSPSGANTEAFF TGTGCCAGTTCACCATCAGGGGCTAACACTGAAGCTTTCTTT
NA TRBJ1-2 TRBV5-6 NA CASSLAGAAGDSVYGYTF TGTGCCAGCAGCTTGGCAGGGGCCGCAGGGGATAGTGTCTATGGCTACACCTTC
NA TRBJ2-2 TRBV7-9 NA CASSPRTSNTGELFF TGTGCCAGCAGCCCTAGGACAAGCAACACCGGGGAGCTGTTTTTT
NA TRBJ2-7 TRBV4-1 NA CASSLPGSYEQYF TGCGCCAGCAGCCTGCCAGGCTCGTACGAGCAGTACTTC
TRBD1 TRBJ2-1 TRBV5-1 NA CASSIQDRGNEQFF TGCGCCAGCAGCATTCAGGACAGGGGGAACGAGCAGTTCTTC
NA TRBJ1-1 TRBV5-8 NA CASSSLDSWNTEAFF TGTGCCAGCAGCTCCCTGGACAGCTGGAACACTGAAGCTTTCTTT
NA TRBJ1-5 TRBV6-1 NA CASSGGRGSNSNQPQHF TGTGCCAGCAGTGGGGGTCGGGGTTCCAATAGCAATCAGCCCCAGCATTTT
NA TRBJ1-1 TRBV7-9 NA CASSSSDRMNTEAFF TGTGCCAGCAGCTCATCTGACAGGATGAACACTGAAGCTTTCTTT
TRBD1 TRBJ2-7 TRBV28 NA CASRPNSAGTGFYEQYF TGTGCCAGCAGACCAAATTCCGCCGGGACAGGTTTCTACGAGCAGTACTTC
NA TRBJ1-1 TRBV19 NA CASSILVNTEAFF TGTGCCAGTAGTATCCTCGTGAACACTGAAGCTTTCTTT
TRBD2 TRBJ2-7 TRBV18 NA CASSPQRGNSYEQYF TGTGCCAGCTCACCACAGCGGGGGAACTCCTACGAGCAGTACTTC
TRBD1 TRBJ2-7 TRBV5-1 once CASNLGTGTIGYEQYF TGCGCCAGCAACTTAGGGACAGGCACTATTGGGTACGAGCAGTACTTC
NA TRBJ1-4 TRBV5-6 NA CASSLGLVEKLFF TGTGCCAGCAGCTTGGGGTTAGTTGAAAAACTGTTTTTT
NA TRBJ2-5 TRBV18 NA CASSPEQETQYF TGTGCCAGCTCACCAGAGCAAGAGACCCAGTACTTC
TRBD1 TRBJ2-1 TRBV4-2 NA CASSQGQGSYNEQFF TGTGCCAGCAGCCAAGGACAGGGTAGCTACAATGAGCAGTTCTTC
TRBD1 TRBJ2-7 TRBV5-6 NA CASSLRGRLTYEQYF TGTGCCAGCAGCTTGAGGGGGCGCTTAACCTACGAGCAGTACTTC
NA TRBJ2-3 TRBV7-3 NA CASSLQELADTQYF TGTGCCAGCAGCCTCCAGGAACTAGCAGATACGCAGTATTTT
NA TRBJ1-6 TRBV28 NA CASSPTPTTGNSNSPLHF TGTGCCAGCAGCCCCACCCCTACGACAGGAAATAGCAATTCACCCCTCCACTTT
TRBD2 TRBJ2-1 TRBV2 NA CASIEGGPLSEQFF TGTGCCAGCATAGAGGGAGGGCCCCTGAGTGAGCAGTTCTTC
NA TRBJ1-6 TRBV7-9 few CASSLGTTSPLHF TGTGCCAGCAGCCTTGGGACAACTTCACCCCTCCACTTT
NA TRBJ2-5 TRBV15 NA CATSGGGVQETQYF TGTGCCACCAGCGGCGGGGGCGTCCAAGAGACCCAGTACTTC
NA TRBJ1-1 TRBV5-1 NA CASSWTGSGGDTEAFF TGCGCCAGCAGCTGGACGGGGTCAGGCGGGGACACTGAAGCTTTCTTT
TRBD1 TRBJ1-1 TRBV7-9 NA CASSTQGGYTEAFF TGTGCCAGCAGCACACAGGGGGGATACACTGAAGCTTTCTTT
TRBD1 TRBJ1-1 TRBV5-1 NA CASSPDRQNTEAFF TGCGCCAGCAGTCCGGACAGGCAGAACACTGAAGCTTTCTTT
TRBD1 TRBJ2-3 TRBV30 NA CAWSDRGLGADTQYF TGTGCCTGGAGCGACAGGGGCCTAGGGGCAGATACGCAGTATTTT
TRBD1 TRBJ1-2 TRBV5-5 NA CASSLGGTGNYGYTF TGTGCCAGCAGCTTGGGGGGGACAGGGAACTATGGCTACACCTTC
TRBD1 TRBJ2-2 TRBV7-9 NA CASTQGAGELFF TGTGCCAGTACACAGGGGGCCGGGGAGCTGTTTTTT
TRBD1 TRBJ1-6 TRBV6-5 once CASFLWDRVASPLHF TGTGCCAGCTTCTTATGGGACAGGGTCGCTTCACCCCTCCACTTT
NA TRBJ2-7 TRBV11-2 NA CASRYSYEQYF TGTGCCAGCAGATACAGCTACGAGCAGTACTTC
TRBD1 TRBJ2-7 TRBV14 NA CASSQAGTGKEQYF TGTGCCAGCAGCCAAGCCGGGACAGGGAAAGAGCAGTACTTC
NA TRBJ1-2 TRBV28 NA CASSSPYRVGYGYTF TGTGCCAGCAGTTCCCCGTACAGGGTAGGATATGGCTACACCTTC
TRBD1 TRBJ1-2 TRBV9 NA CASSVGQDESNNYGYTF TGTGCCAGCAGCGTTGGACAGGACGAATCTAATAACTATGGCTACACCTTC
NA TRBJ1-1 TRBV5-1 few CASNLYGGNTEAFF TGCGCCAGCAACCTTTACGGGGGGAACACTGAAGCTTTCTTT
NA TRBJ1-1 TRBV5-1 NA CASSPRVENTEAFF TGCGCCAGCAGCCCCAGGGTCGAGAACACTGAAGCTTTCTTT
NA TRBJ2-7 TRBV5-1 NA CASSFGTYEQYF TGCGCCAGCAGTTTCGGGACCTACGAGCAGTACTTC